Listed below are T cell receptor beta chains from one sample, sequenced in a study of T cells in localized non-small cell lung cancer. Only in-frame clones appear in the TCRdb table, and some are missing; sequencing was by immunoSEQ multiplex PCR. The table records about 74,000 clones, roughly 84% of them present only once. This specimen was peripheral blood, taken before any cancer treatment. These receptor sequences come from a female donor older than 55 with stage I lung adenocarcinoma. CDR3s include the opening cysteine and the closing phenylalanine or tryptophan. The order of the fields is V gene, CDR3 length, J gene, clone size, D gene, CDR3 protein, CDR3 DNA. D genes are given only for firm matches. The size entry is marked missing in some rows and otherwise reads once, few, many or a size class.

>TRBV6-6|14|TRBJ2-7|NA|NA
CASSLKDPYYEQYF
TGTGCCAGCAGTTTGAAAGACCCTTACTACGAGCAGTACTTC
>TRBV29-1|11|TRBJ1-2|NA|NA
CSVTGNYGYTF
TGCAGCGTTACAGGGAACTATGGCTACACCTTC
>TRBV27|11|TRBJ1-4|NA|NA
CASRKNEKLFF
TGTGCCAGCAGGAAGAATGAAAAACTGTTTTTT
>TRBV6-4|15|TRBJ2-5|NA|TRBD2
CASSELAGTQETQYF
TGTGCCAGCAGTGAGCTAGCGGGGACCCAAGAGACCCAGTACTTC
>TRBV11-2|15|TRBJ2-7|NA|NA
CASSLDGFTTYEQYF
TGTGCCAGCAGCTTAGATGGGTTCACCACCTACGAGCAGTACTTC
>TRBV6-5|16|TRBJ1-5|NA|NA
CASSSSRDLSNQPQHF
TGTGCCAGCAGTTCTTCAAGGGACCTTAGCAATCAGCCCCAGCATTTT
>TRBV18|16|TRBJ2-2|NA|NA
CASSPLGQISTGELFF
TGTGCCAGCTCACCACTAGGACAGATCTCTACCGGGGAGCTGTTTTTT
>TRBV10-1|12|TRBJ1-2|NA|NA
CATPQGPYGYTF
TGCGCCACCCCACAGGGACCCTATGGCTACACCTTC
>TRBV4-3|13|TRBJ2-3|NA|NA
CASSQESTDTQYF
TGCGCCAGCAGCCAAGAGTCCACAGATACGCAGTATTTT
>TRBV7-3|15|TRBJ2-2|NA|TRBD1
CASSLGTGDTGELFF
TGTGCCAGCAGCCTTGGGACAGGAGACACCGGGGAGCTGTTTTTT
>TRBV9|13|TRBJ1-1|NA|NA
CASSVVMNTEAFF
TGTGCCAGCAGCGTTGTCATGAACACTGAAGCTTTCTTT
>TRBV19|12|TRBJ1-2|NA|NA
CASSIVSYGYTF
TGTGCCAGTAGTATAGTCAGCTATGGCTACACCTTC
>TRBV19|13|TRBJ2-7|NA|NA
CASSIVLGYEQYF
TGTGCCAGTAGTATCGTATTGGGCTACGAGCAGTACTTC
>TRBV19|15|TRBJ2-1|NA|TRBD1
CASSIGQGWLNEQFF
TGTGCCAGTAGTATAGGACAGGGGTGGCTCAATGAGCAGTTCTTC
>TRBV5-1|15|TRBJ1-1|NA|NA
CASSLYGGIDTEAFF
TGCGCCAGCAGCTTGTATGGGGGCATAGACACTGAAGCTTTCTTT
>TRBV4-2|17|TRBJ2-7|NA|TRBD2
CASSQETTSASTYEQYF
TGTGCCAGCAGCCAAGAGACGACTAGCGCATCCACCTACGAGCAGTACTTC
>TRBV15|15|TRBJ2-1|NA|NA
CATSRSGQPSYEQFF
TGTGCCACCAGCAGATCAGGACAGCCATCATATGAGCAGTTCTTC
>TRBV5-1|16|TRBJ2-5|NA|TRBD2
CASSLSPSGGQETQYF
TGCGCCAGCAGCTTGTCTCCTAGCGGGGGGCAAGAGACCCAGTACTTC
>TRBV18|11|TRBJ2-3|NA|NA
CASSSTDTQYF
TGTGCCAGCTCTAGCACAGATACGCAGTATTTT
>TRBV7-9|14|TRBJ1-1|NA|NA
CASSAYSGETEAFF
TGTGCCAGCAGCGCCTATTCAGGGGAGACTGAAGCTTTCTTT
>TRBV28|16|TRBJ1-2|NA|NA
CASSLQGWGTNYGYTF
TGTGCCAGCAGTTTACAGGGGTGGGGAACTAACTATGGCTACACCTTC
>TRBV4-3|14|TRBJ1-2|NA|NA
CASSRKLIPRSVTF
TGCGCCAGCAGCCGAAAACTCATACCCAGGTCGGTCACCTTC
>TRBV19|15|TRBJ2-2|NA|TRBD1
CASSPAGQGTGELFF
TGTGCCAGTAGTCCCGCAGGACAGGGCACCGGGGAGCTGTTTTTT
>TRBV23-1|16|TRBJ1-3|NA|NA
CASSRGRRGIGNTIYF
TGCGCCAGCAGCCGCGGCCGCCGGGGGATAGGAAACACCATATATTTT
>TRBV6-1|12|TRBJ1-1|NA|NA
CASIPGYTEAFF
TGTGCCAGCATTCCCGGGTACACTGAAGCTTTCTTT
>TRBV5-1|14|TRBJ2-2|once|NA
CASSVGGRTGELFF
TGCGCCAGCAGCGTCGGGGGACGGACCGGGGAGCTGTTTTTT
>TRBV7-9|14|TRBJ2-5|NA|NA
CASSSPTGGGSQYF
TGTGCCAGCAGCTCCCCCACAGGCGGCGGGTCCCAGTACTTC
>TRBV28|15|TRBJ1-5|NA|NA
CASISGGGGYQPQHF
TGTGCCAGCATCTCGGGGGGGGGTGGTTATCAGCCCCAGCATTTT
>TRBV6-5|14|TRBJ2-3|NA|NA
CASSYFSGGDTQYF
TGTGCCAGCAGTTACTTCTCAGGAGGGGATACGCAGTATTTT
>TRBV28|13|TRBJ1-2|few|NA
CASTQTSYGGYTF
TGTGCCAGCACCCAAACATCATACGGAGGCTACACCTTC
>TRBV6-6|13|TRBJ2-1|NA|TRBD2
CASRGTSVNEQFF
TGTGCCAGCAGGGGGACTAGCGTAAATGAGCAGTTCTTC
>TRBV6-5|14|TRBJ2-3|NA|NA
CASSYRAATDTQYF
TGTGCCAGCAGTTACCGCGCAGCCACAGATACGCAGTATTTT
>TRBV25-1|13|TRBJ2-7|NA|NA
CASSRALGYEQYF
TGTGCCAGCAGCAGAGCTCTAGGCTACGAGCAGTACTTC
>TRBV11-2|14|TRBJ2-3|NA|NA
CASSSWDSRDTQYF
TGTGCCAGCAGCTCTTGGGACTCCCGGGATACGCAGTATTTT
>TRBV4-1|17|TRBJ2-1|few|TRBD2
CASSQPGLAGEYNEQFF
TGCGCCAGCAGCCAACCCGGACTAGCGGGGGAGTACAATGAGCAGTTCTTC
>TRBV6-6|12|TRBJ2-1|NA|NA
CASHRDTNEQFF
TGTGCCAGCCACCGGGACACCAATGAGCAGTTCTTC
>TRBV28|13|TRBJ1-3|NA|NA
CASSLESGNTIYF
TGTGCCAGCAGCCTCGAATCAGGAAACACCATATATTTT
>TRBV5-5|14|TRBJ2-5|NA|NA
CASSTGRDQETQYF
TGTGCCAGCAGCACAGGACGGGATCAAGAGACCCAGTACTTC
>TRBV10-3|15|TRBJ1-3|NA|TRBD1
CAIRDRVISGNTIYF
TGTGCCATCAGGGACAGGGTGATTTCTGGAAACACCATATATTTT
>TRBV6-5|16|TRBJ2-7|NA|NA
CASSYSFLAASYEQYF
TGTGCCAGCAGTTACTCGTTCTTAGCGGCCTCCTACGAGCAGTACTTC
>TRBV2|14|TRBJ1-5|NA|TRBD1
CASSQGQANQPQHF
TGTGCCAGCAGTCAGGGACAGGCAAATCAGCCCCAGCATTTT
>TRBV9|12|TRBJ2-3|NA|NA
CASSVGTDTQYF
TGTGCCAGCAGCGTAGGAACCGATACGCAGTATTTT
>TRBV5-5|16|TRBJ2-4|NA|TRBD1
CASSWGTGEAKNIQYF
TGTGCCAGCAGCTGGGGGACAGGGGAAGCCAAAAACATTCAGTACTTC
>TRBV11-1|16|TRBJ2-3|NA|TRBD1
CASSPLRDRRTDTQYF
TGTGCCAGCAGCCCCCTACGGGACAGGCGCACAGATACGCAGTATTTT
>TRBV28|13|TRBJ2-7|NA|TRBD1
CASFHRGRNEQYF
TGTGCCAGCTTTCACAGGGGGCGCAACGAGCAGTACTTC
>TRBV19|16|TRBJ1-6|NA|NA
CASSISPSSYNSPLHF
TGTGCCAGTAGTATATCGCCCAGCTCCTATAATTCACCCCTCCACTTT
>TRBV4-3|14|TRBJ1-3|NA|NA
CASSRAGAGNTIYF
TGCGCCAGCAGCCGAGCAGGGGCTGGAAACACCATATATTTT
>TRBV5-4|16|TRBJ1-6|medium-sized|TRBD1
CASSSGQGARNSPLHF
TGTGCCAGCAGCAGCGGACAGGGGGCGCGTAATTCACCCCTCCACTTT
>TRBV15|15|TRBJ1-2|NA|NA
CATSRQGGANYGYTF
TGTGCCACCAGCAGGCAGGGTGGCGCTAACTATGGCTACACCTTC
>TRBV7-2|14|TRBJ2-3|NA|NA
CASSLWASTDTQYF
TGTGCCAGCAGCTTATGGGCTAGCACAGATACGCAGTATTTT
>TRBV2|13|TRBJ1-2|NA|NA
CASSKDGPGGYTF
TGTGCCAGCAGTAAAGACGGACCCGGGGGCTACACCTTC
>TRBV5-6|15|TRBJ2-5|NA|NA
CASSLPGATRETQYF
TGTGCCAGCAGTCTTCCCGGCGCGACTAGGGAGACCCAGTACTTC